This T cell receptor beta chain was sequenced for a study of blood T cell repertoires in COVID-19. Study summary: Samples taken during acute and convalescent COVID-19 were collected in the United States, Italy and Spain.

As processed by the authors: Cell counts per sample came from amplifying reference gene primers. The repertoire was sequenced with immunoSEQ multiplex PCR; TCRdb's copy has only in-frame clones and lacks some. That table supplies the V and J calls and clone size; D and trimming were determined from the DNA. The sample includes roughly 110,000 clones, around 92% of them seen just once. The trim removed 4 bases at V and 4 bases at J, leaving 11 bases unmatched. Germline CDR1 reads SEHNR; CDR2 reads FQNEAQ (reference sequence). This CDR3 spans 16 amino acids. Sequencing was performed on peripheral blood. The sequence was collected from a man aged 35-49 years with active or convalescent COVID-19. The genes are TRBV7-9 and TRBJ1-2, with 8 bases that match TRBD1. The CDR3 DNA sequence: TGTGCCAGCAGCTCCCGTCCAGGGGGCGCGATCTATGGCTACACCTTC. Protein sequence: CASSSRPGGAIYGYTF.